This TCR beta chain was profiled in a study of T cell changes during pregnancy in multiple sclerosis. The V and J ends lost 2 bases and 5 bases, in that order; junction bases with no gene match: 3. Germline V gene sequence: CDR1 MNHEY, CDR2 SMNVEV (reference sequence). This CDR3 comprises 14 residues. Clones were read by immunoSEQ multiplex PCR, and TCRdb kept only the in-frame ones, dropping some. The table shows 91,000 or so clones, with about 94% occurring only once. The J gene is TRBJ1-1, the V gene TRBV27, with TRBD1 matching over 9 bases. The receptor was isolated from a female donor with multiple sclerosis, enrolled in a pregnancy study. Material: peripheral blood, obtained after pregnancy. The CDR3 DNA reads TGTGCCAGCAGTTTAGACAGGGGGGGGACTGAAGCTTTCTTT. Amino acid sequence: CASSLDRGGTEAFF.